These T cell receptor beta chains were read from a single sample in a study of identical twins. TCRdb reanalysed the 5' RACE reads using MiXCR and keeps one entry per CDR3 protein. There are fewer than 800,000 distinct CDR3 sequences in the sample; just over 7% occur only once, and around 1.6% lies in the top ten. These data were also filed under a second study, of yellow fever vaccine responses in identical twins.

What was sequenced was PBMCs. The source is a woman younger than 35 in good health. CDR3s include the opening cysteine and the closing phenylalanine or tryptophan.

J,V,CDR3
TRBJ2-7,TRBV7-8,CASSLGSAEQYF
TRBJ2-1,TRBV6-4,CASSASGRAEQFF
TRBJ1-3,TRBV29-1,CSVADSAGNTIYF
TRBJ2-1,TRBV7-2,CASSPSFAGYNEQFF
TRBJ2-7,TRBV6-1,CASSEDVGQYF
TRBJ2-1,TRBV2,CASRAKPGQGPYNEQFF
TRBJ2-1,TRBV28,CASSFSRVSGNEQFF
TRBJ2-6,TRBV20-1,CSARDRQWGLSGANVLTF
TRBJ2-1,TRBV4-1,CASSRTDSSYNEQFF
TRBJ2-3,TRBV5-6,CASSLLSMGALSTDTQYF
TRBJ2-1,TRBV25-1,CASSGTIRQNEQFF
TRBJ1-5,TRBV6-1,CASRLRQTSNQPQHF
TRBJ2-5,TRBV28,CASSFGSNHQETQYF
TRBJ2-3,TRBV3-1,CASSQITRITSTDTQYF
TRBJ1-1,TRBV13,CATGTENTEAFF
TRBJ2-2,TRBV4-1,CASQLGGANTGELFF
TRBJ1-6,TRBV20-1,CSAEGQGLGSPLHF
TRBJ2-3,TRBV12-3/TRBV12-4,CASKARDRVLDTQYF
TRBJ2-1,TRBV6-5,CASSSPSGRHEQFF
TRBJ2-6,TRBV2,CASGINSGANVLTF
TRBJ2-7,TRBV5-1,CASSLSGPRDEQYF
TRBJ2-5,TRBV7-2,CASSRDRAGETQYF
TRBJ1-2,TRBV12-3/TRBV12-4,CASSPWGRESVGYTF
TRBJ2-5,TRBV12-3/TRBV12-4,CASSFQQGASGETQYF
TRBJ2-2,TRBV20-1,CSAPLGTIGELFF
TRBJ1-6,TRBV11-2,CASSSTGGTPTLHF
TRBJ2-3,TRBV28,CARRLTGTSDTQYF
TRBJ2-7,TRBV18,CASSPPWGNSYEQYF
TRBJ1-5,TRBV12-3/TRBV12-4,CASSLQGAIPNQPQHF
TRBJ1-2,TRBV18,CASSPQDYGYTF
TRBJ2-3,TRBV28,CASSVPGLGLVTDTQYF
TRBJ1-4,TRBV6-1,CASRQQGAIGEKLFF
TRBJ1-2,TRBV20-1,CSARDRLGSYANYGYTF
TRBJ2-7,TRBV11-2,CASTDGGGGYEQYF
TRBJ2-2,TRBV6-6,CASSRVSGELFF
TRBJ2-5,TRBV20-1,CSARDQRGRAPQETQYF
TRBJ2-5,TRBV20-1,CSARRGGSGETQYF
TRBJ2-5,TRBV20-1,CSARDSGVGETQYF